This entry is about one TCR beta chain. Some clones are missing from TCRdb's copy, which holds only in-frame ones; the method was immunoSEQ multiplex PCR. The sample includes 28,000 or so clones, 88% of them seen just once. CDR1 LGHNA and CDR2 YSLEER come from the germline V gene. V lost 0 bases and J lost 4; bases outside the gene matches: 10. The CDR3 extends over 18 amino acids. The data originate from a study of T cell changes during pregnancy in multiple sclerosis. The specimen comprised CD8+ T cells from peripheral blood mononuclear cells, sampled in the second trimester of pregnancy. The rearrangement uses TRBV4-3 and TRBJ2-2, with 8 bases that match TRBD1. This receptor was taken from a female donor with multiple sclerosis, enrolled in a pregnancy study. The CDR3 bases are TGCGCCAGCAGCCAAGACCCATTCAGGGGGCCAGGCACCGGGGAGCTGTTTTTT. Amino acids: CASSQDPFRGPGTGELFF.